This is a list of T cell receptor beta chains from one sample in a study of T cell changes during pregnancy in multiple sclerosis. Profiling relied on immunoSEQ multiplex PCR, and the TCRdb table lists in-frame clones only, not all of them. Found here are tens of thousands of clones, roughly 90% of them singletons; the top ten hold less than 2%. The sequences come from peripheral blood, collected in the second trimester of pregnancy. The receptor source for this set is a female donor with multiple sclerosis, enrolled in a pregnancy study. Each CDR3 is given with its conserved first and last residue. The order of the fields is D gene, J gene, V gene, clone size, CDR3 protein. A D gene is named only where the DNA matches it firmly. The size entry is marked missing in some rows and otherwise reads once, few, many or a size class.

>.|TRBJ2-7|TRBV18|.
CASQGTLTSYEQYF
>TRBD2|TRBJ2-3|TRBV7-8|once
CASSPIPGLSGYSRGTQYF
>TRBD1|TRBJ1-2|TRBV7-2|.
CASSLVRGQGNYGYTF
>.|TRBJ2-1|TRBV30|.
CACVYQIGGEQFF
>TRBD1|TRBJ1-1|TRBV29-1|.
CSVEATGGYTEAFF
>.|TRBJ1-4|TRBV7-6|.
CASSLVGGTFEKLFF
>.|TRBJ2-7|TRBV11-2|once
CASSPLGGLTYEQYF
>.|TRBJ2-7|TRBV28|.
CASSVGPYGTPQVSSYEQYF
>TRBD1|TRBJ1-1|TRBV4-3|.
CASSTGTGTFEAFF
>TRBD1|TRBJ2-2|TRBV18|.
CASSPNRDRGPSGELFF
>.|TRBJ1-3|TRBV5-1|.
CASSYKTGSSDSSGNTIYF
>.|TRBJ2-1|TRBV11-1|.
CASSLNNWAVTYNEQFF
>.|TRBJ2-7|TRBV7-8|.
CASSRRDNYEQYF
>.|TRBJ1-1|TRBV7-3|.
CASSLTGGNTEAFF
>TRBD1|TRBJ1-1|TRBV5-1|.
CASSSLTGTGDSATEAFF
>TRBD1|TRBJ1-1|TRBV27|.
CARYRTGQRYTEAFF
>TRBD2|TRBJ2-1|TRBV19|.
CASSTLLAGAFYNEQFF
>.|TRBJ1-6|TRBV6-1|few
CASSEAANSPLHF
>TRBD1|TRBJ1-2|TRBV5-1|once
CASSSGTGGPYGYTF
>TRBD2|TRBJ2-7|TRBV11-3|.
CASSSREGSPYEQYF
>.|TRBJ2-7|TRBV30|once
CAWTVPGDYEQYF
>.|TRBJ2-7|TRBV28|.
CASFRQGNEQYF
>TRBD1|TRBJ1-2|TRBV6-1|.
CASSESWTGVRYTF
>.|TRBJ1-6|TRBV6-5|.
CASSYARGNSPLHF
>TRBD1|TRBJ1-4|TRBV19|.
CASIGTDLATNEKLFF
>TRBD2|TRBJ2-5|TRBV7-3|.
CASSLDGGRGKTQYF
>.|TRBJ2-2|TRBV9|few
CASSVETGGTGELFF
>TRBD1|TRBJ1-4|TRBV11-3|.
CASSRQGQTNEKLFF
>.|TRBJ2-1|TRBV2|.
CASSEFLGGGGYYNEQFF
>.|TRBJ1-2|TRBV5-4|once
CASSLERDNYGYTF
>.|TRBJ2-1|TRBV6-4|.
CASSDSIDYNEQFF
>.|TRBJ2-2|TRBV28|.
CASSFGGGPRTNTGELFF
>TRBD1|TRBJ2-2|TRBV7-2|.
CASRETGFDGELFF
>TRBD1|TRBJ1-5|TRBV7-2|.
CASSSGQGITNQPQHF
>TRBD1|TRBJ2-7|TRBV5-6|.
CASSLAGDRVVNEQYF
>TRBD1|TRBJ2-7|TRBV4-2|.
CASSHSDRDYEQYF
>TRBD2|TRBJ2-7|TRBV5-4|.
CASSPSGETYEQYF
>TRBD2|TRBJ2-7|TRBV5-1|.
CASSPIAGPSYEQYF
>TRBD2|TRBJ2-1|TRBV25-1|.
CASSGGLGDEQFF
>.|TRBJ1-1|TRBV11-3|.
CASSLAVINTEAFF
>.|TRBJ1-2|TRBV5-1|.
CASSLGSSHGYTF